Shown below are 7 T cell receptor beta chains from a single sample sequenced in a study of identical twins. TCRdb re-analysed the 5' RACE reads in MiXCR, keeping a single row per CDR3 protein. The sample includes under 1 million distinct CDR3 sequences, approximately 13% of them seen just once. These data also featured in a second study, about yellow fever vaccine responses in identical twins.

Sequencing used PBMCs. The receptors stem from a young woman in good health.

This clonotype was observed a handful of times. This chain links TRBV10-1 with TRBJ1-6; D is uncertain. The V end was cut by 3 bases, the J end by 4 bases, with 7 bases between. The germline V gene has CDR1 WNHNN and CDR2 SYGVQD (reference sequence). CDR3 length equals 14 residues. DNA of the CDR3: TGCGCCAGCAGTGACGGAGGATATAATTCACCCCTCCACTTT. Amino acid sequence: CASSDGGYNSPLHF.

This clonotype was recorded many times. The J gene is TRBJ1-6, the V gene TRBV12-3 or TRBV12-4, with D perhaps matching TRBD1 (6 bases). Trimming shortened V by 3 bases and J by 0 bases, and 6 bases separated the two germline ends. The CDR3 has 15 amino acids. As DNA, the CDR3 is TGTGCCAGCAGTTTGGACAGCTCCTATAATTCACCCCTCCACTTT. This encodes CASSLDSSYNSPLHF.

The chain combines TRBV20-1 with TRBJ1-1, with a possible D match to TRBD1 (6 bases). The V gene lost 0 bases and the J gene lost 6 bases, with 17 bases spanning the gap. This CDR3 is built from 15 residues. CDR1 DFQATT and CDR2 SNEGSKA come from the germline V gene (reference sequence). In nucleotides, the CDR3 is TGCAGTGCTAGAGATCGACGGTGGGCAGGGGCTGAAGCTTTCTTT. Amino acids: CSARDRRWAGAEAFF.

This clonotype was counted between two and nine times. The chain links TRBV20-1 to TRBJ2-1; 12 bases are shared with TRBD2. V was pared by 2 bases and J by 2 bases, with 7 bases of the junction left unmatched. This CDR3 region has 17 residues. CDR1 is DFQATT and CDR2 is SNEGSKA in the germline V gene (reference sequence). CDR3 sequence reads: CSARLPRTSGAYNEQFF. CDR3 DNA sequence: TGCAGTGCTAGACTCCCAAGGACTAGCGGGGCCTACAATGAGCAGTTCTTC.

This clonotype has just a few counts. The CDR3 sequence is CASSYRQALPLNYGYTF. The CDR3 DNA is TGTGCCAGCAGTTATCGGCAGGCGCTACCCCTCAACTATGGCTACACCTTC. This chain uses TRBV6-5 with TRBJ1-2; D call uncertain. Looked up from germline, CDR1 is MNHEY and CDR2 is SVGAGI. The CDR3 contains 17 residues. Trimming took 3 bases from V and 2 from J, leaving 19 bases between them.

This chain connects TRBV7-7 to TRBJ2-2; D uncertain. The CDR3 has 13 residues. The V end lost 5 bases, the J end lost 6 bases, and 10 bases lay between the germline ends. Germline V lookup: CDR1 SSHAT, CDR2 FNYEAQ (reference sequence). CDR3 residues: CASSTQSSGELFF. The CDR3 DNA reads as TGTGCCAGCAGCACGCAGTCTTCCGGGGAGCTGTTTTTT.

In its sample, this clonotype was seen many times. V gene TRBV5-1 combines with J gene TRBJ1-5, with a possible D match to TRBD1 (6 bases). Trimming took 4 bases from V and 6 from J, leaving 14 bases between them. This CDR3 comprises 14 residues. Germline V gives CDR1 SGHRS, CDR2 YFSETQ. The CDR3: CASSGGRAGQPQHF. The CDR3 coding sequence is TGCGCCAGCAGCGGGGGCAGGGCGGGTCAGCCCCAGCATTTT.